Below are 18 T cell receptor beta chains sequenced from a single sample in a study of T cell responses to AZD1222 COVID-19 vaccine. Profiled with immunoSEQ multiplex PCR; TCRdb holds only in-frame clones, not every one. The sample holds about 120,000 clones, around 92% seen once. Sample: peripheral blood, taken 28 days after the second AZD1222 dose. The receptors stem from an adult who received the AZD1222 COVID-19 vaccine.

The gene calls are TRBV14 and TRBJ1-1; TRBD1 is a possible D gene (5 bases). The CDR3 is 13 residues long. From germline, CDR1 is SGHDN and CDR2 FVKESK. V dropped 10 bases and J dropped 4 bases, with 16 bases sitting between them. CDR3: CATATGTITEAFF. Written as DNA, the CDR3 is TGTGCCACCGCAACAGGAACGATCACTGAAGCTTTCTTT.

The V and J genes are TRBV28 and TRBJ2-5, with TRBD2 matching over 11 bases. This CDR3 contains 16 residues. V gave up 5 bases and J gave up 3 bases; unmatched junction bases: 8. Germline CDR1 is MDHEN and CDR2 is SYDVKM. CDR3 sequence (DNA): TGTGCCAGCAGTATCTTAGCGGGGGGGCCGAAAGAGACCCAGTACTTC. Its protein is CASSILAGGPKETQYF.

The chain joins TRBV18 to TRBJ1-6; the D is unclear. The CDR3 contains 15 residues. Germline V gene sequence: CDR1 KGHSH, CDR2 LQKENI. Trimming pared 2 bases from V and 6 bases from J, leaving 11 bases between. The CDR3 nucleotides read TGTGCCAGCTCACCATTGCCCGACCCTAATTCACCCCTCCACTTT. Translation gives CASSPLPDPNSPLHF.

The chain combines TRBV2 with TRBJ2-3, with 8 bases fitting TRBD2. CDR3 size: 14 residues. CDR1 SNHLY and CDR2 FYNNEI come from the germline V gene. V lost 7 bases, J lost 6 bases, and 9 bases stayed unmatched. The CDR3 spells CASKEDGGADTQYF. The CDR3 DNA reads TGTGCCAGCAAAGAGGACGGGGGGGCTGATACGCAGTATTTT.

This clone was recorded once. The chain combines TRBV19 with TRBJ1-5; D is uncertain. Germline V gene data show CDR1 as LNHDA and CDR2 as SQIVND (reference sequence). The V and J ends lost 5 bases and 0 bases respectively, with 14 bases between them. The CDR3 has 16 residues. The CDR3 sequence: CASSSSPRYSNQPQHF. CDR3 nucleotides: TGTGCCAGTAGTTCCTCACCCCGATATAGCAATCAGCCCCAGCATTTT.

V is TRBV5-1 and J is TRBJ2-3; possibly TRBD1 or TRBD2 for D (5 bases each). Germline CDR1 is SGHRS and CDR2 is YFSETQ. The CDR3 runs to 14 residues. The ends were cut back, 2 bases at V and 2 bases at J, with 9 bases in the middle. The CDR3 spells CASSFRDVTDTQYF. CDR3 nucleotide sequence: TGCGCCAGCAGCTTTCGGGACGTCACAGATACGCAGTATTTT.

This chain joins TRBV7-9 and TRBJ1-1, with 7 bases that match TRBD1. In germline, CDR1 is SEHNR, CDR2 FQNEAQ (reference sequence). The V segment lost 2 bases and the J segment 8 bases; nucleotides outside the gene matches: 11. This CDR3 region has 15 residues. The CDR3 DNA follows: TGTGCCAGCAGCTTATCCCGTCCGACAGGGCTGGAAGCTTTCTTT. This encodes CASSLSRPTGLEAFF.

The chain carries TRBV27 and TRBJ1-4; D is unresolved. V was trimmed by 6 bases and J by 8 bases, leaving 16 bases between them. The CDR3 is 14 residues long. Germline V lookup: CDR1 MNHEY, CDR2 SMNVEV (reference sequence). The CDR3 here is CASSPEWGWEKLFF. The CDR3 DNA reads as TGTGCCAGCAGCCCTGAGTGGGGTTGGGAAAAACTGTTTTTT.

V usage is TRBV11-2 and J usage is TRBJ1-2; weak D call: TRBD1 (6 bases). The germline CDR1 and CDR2 sequences are SGHAT and FQNNGV. Trimming left V 5 bases short and J 8 bases short, with 18 bases between. This CDR3 spans 14 amino acids. This CDR3 reads CASSPRPAGEGYTF. In DNA form, the CDR3 reads TGTGCCAGCAGCCCCCGCCCTGCAGGGGAAGGCTACACCTTC.

The J gene is TRBJ1-2, the V gene TRBV19; a weak D match, TRBD1 (5 bases). Per germline, CDR1 LNHDA and CDR2 SQIVND (reference sequence). Between the trimmed V and J ends, which lost 6 bases and 2 bases, there was a span of 13 bases. This CDR3 comprises 14 residues. The CDR3 bases are TGTGCCAGTAGGACCCCGGGACGGAACTATGGCTACACCTTC. Translation: CASRTPGRNYGYTF.

V is TRBV5-1 and J is TRBJ1-5; no firm D call. The CDR3 consists of 16 residues. The germline V and J ends were trimmed by 0 bases and 0 bases, with 10 bases remaining between them. The germline CDR1 and CDR2 sequences are SGHRS and YFSETQ. DNA for the CDR3: TGCGCCAGCAGCTTGGAAGGTATCGCTAGCAATCAGCCCCAGCATTTT. It codes for CASSLEGIASNQPQHF.

V usage is TRBV28 and J usage is TRBJ2-5; TRBD1 matches at 10 bases. This CDR3 is built from 14 residues. Germline CDR1 and CDR2: MDHEN and SYDVKM. Trimming at V came to 5 bases and at J to 3 bases, leaving 3 bases not matched to a gene. CDR3 region: CASSLTGGEETQYF. The CDR3 DNA reads as TGTGCCAGCAGTCTGACAGGGGGCGAAGAGACCCAGTACTTC.

The chain couples TRBV18 to TRBJ2-7; TRBD1 matches 10 bases. Per germline, CDR1 KGHSH and CDR2 LQKENI. V was clipped by 3 bases and J by 3 bases; unmatched bases: 5. The CDR3 sequence is 15 residues long. The CDR3 loop reads CASSPPDRGLYEQYF. DNA of the CDR3: TGTGCCAGCTCACCTCCCGACAGGGGGCTCTACGAGCAGTACTTC.

This chain links TRBV5-1 with TRBJ2-2; no reliable D call. The V end lost 0 bases, the J end lost 7 bases, and 10 bases lay between the germline ends. The germline V gene encodes CDR1 SGHRS and CDR2 YFSETQ. This CDR3 region has 14 residues. CDR3 nucleotides: TGCGCCAGCAGCTTGGAATTCCCGATCGGGGAGCTGTTTTTT. It is translated as CASSLEFPIGELFF. Complete variable domain (other parts from reference TRBV5-1 and TRBJ2-2): KAGVTQTPRYLIKTRGQQVTLSCSPISGHRSVSWYQQTPGQGLQFLFEYFSETQRNKGNFPGRFSGRQFSNSRSEMNVSTLELGDSALYLCASSLEFPIGELFFGEGSRLTVL.

The chain carries TRBV2 and TRBJ1-2; 9 bases are shared with TRBD1. CDR1 is SNHLY, CDR2 FYNNEI, per germline. The CDR3 contains 13 residues. The ends lost 5 bases at V and 8 bases at J; junction bases unmatched: 6. CDR3 DNA sequence: TGTGCCAGCAGTCAACAGGGGGCGCGGGGCTACACCTTC. Translated, it gives CASSQQGARGYTF.

Turning to this clone: Sequence at one end of the junction differs from germline and may be a read error. The chain recombines TRBV7-7 with TRBJ2-2; maybe TRBD1 (5 bases). CDR1 SSHAT and CDR2 FNYEAQ come from the germline V gene (reference sequence). The CDR3 totals 16 residues. CDR3 nucleotide sequence: TGTGCTAGCAGCCCTGGGGCAGCCGCGAACACCGGGGAGCTGTTTTTT. Its translation: CASSPGAAANTGELFF.

The genes are TRBV21-1 and TRBJ1-1; TRBD1, as called in the table, went unchecked against the DNA. TRBV21-1 is a known pseudogene. CDR3 length: 16 amino acids. The CDR3 reads CASSPRPGQGATEAFF. CDR3 sequence (DNA): TGTGCCAGCAGCCCCCGCCCGGGACAGGGGGCGACTGAAGCTTTCTTT.

This clone was seen a few times. The chain combines TRBV20-1 with TRBJ1-5; the D is unclear. CDR1 and CDR2 (germline): DFQATT, SNEGSKA (reference sequence). The CDR3 contains 18 residues. Trimming shortened V by 3 bases and J by 4 bases, and 25 bases separated the two germline ends. For the CDR3, the DNA is TGCAGTGCTAGTGGCGGAACGCCCCGCGCGCCCAATAATCAGCCCCAGCATTTT. Its translation: CSASGGTPRAPNNQPQHF.